The next 2 T cell receptor beta chains were all read from a single sample in a study of a mutant IDH1 vaccine in newly diagnosed glioma. Measured with immunoSEQ multiplex PCR; TCRdb has only the in-frame clones, and not every one. The data show about 88,000 clones, more than 65% seen once. The time point denotes: baseline, week 1 (first vaccination visit). Treatment in this sample: pre-vaccination baseline after standard-of-care therapy. The sequencing here drew on PBMCs, taken from a glioma patient treated with radiotherapy, temozolomide or both. Receptor source: a man in his forties with glioma. Some clones in this sample may be carry-over from other donors' samples.

The chain recombines TRBV19 with TRBJ1-2; D gene ambiguous. Germline CDR1 is LNHDA and CDR2 is SQIVND (reference sequence). The CDR3 covers 14 residues. With 1 base removed from V and 4 bases from J, the gap between germline ends came to 10 bases. CDR3 loop: CASSIGLGTYGYTF. The CDR3 bases are TGTGCCAGTAGTATAGGTTTGGGAACCTATGGCTACACCTTC.

The chain employs TRBV6-6 and TRBJ1-5; possible D gene TRBD1, 5 bases. CDR1 and CDR2 (germline): MNHNY, SVGAGI (reference sequence). The V end lost 0 bases, the J end lost 1 base, and 10 bases lay between the germline ends. The CDR3 has 16 residues. The CDR3 sequence is CASSYSGGGSNQPQHF. CDR3 nucleotides: TGTGCCAGCAGTTACTCGGGGGGGGGAAGCAATCAGCCCCAGCATTTT.